The clone carrying this T cell receptor beta chain was counted ten times or more. RNA transcripts were the template for amplifying TCR beta CDR3 regions. First-round RT-PCR of the TCR CDR3 relied on the HTBI primer set. TCRdb recomputed calls from the multiplex PCR reads with MiXCR, one row per CDR3 protein. The repertoire includes some 300,000 distinct CDR3 sequences, roughly 17% of them detected once, and around 33% sits in the top ten. This record belongs to a study of T cells in Graves' hyperthyroidism and ophthalmopathy. Trimming removed 2 bases from V and 8 bases from J, with 7 bases in between. CDR1 is SGHRS, CDR2 YFSETQ, per germline. The CDR3 loop spans 11 amino acids.

The sequencing input was blood. The rearrangement links TRBV5-1 to TRBJ1-2; D unresolved. The clonotype was recovered from a man aged 30 to 45 with Graves' hyperthyroidism. CDR3 protein: CASSFPGGYTF. CDR3 nucleotides: TGCGCCAGCAGCTTTCCGGGAGGCTACACCTTC.